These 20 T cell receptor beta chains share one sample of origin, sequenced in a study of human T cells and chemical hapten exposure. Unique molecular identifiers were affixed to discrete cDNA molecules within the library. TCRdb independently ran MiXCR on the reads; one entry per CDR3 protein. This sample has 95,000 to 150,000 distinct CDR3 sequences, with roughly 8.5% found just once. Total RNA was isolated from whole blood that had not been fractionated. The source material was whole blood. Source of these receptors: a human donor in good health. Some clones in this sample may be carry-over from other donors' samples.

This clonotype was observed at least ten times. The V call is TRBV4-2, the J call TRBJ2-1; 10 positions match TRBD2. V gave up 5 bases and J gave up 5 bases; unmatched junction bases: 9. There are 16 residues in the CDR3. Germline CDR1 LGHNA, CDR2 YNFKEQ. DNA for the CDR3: TGTGCCAGCAGCTCGACGACTAGCGGGTTAGACAATGAGCAGTTCTTC. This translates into CASSSTTSGLDNEQFF.

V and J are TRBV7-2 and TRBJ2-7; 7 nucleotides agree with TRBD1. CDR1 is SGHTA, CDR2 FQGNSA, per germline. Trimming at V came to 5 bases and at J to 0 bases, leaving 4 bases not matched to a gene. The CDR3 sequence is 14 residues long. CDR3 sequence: CASSGQVSSYEQYF. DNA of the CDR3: TGTGCCAGCAGCGGACAGGTTAGCTCCTACGAGCAGTACTTC.

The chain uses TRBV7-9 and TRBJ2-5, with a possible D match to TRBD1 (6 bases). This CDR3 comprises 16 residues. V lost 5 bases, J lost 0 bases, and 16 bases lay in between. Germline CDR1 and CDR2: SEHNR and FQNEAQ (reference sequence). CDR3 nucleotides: TGTGCCAGCAGCCGTAGGGGACATCAGTACCAAGAGACCCAGTACTTC. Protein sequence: CASSRRGHQYQETQYF.

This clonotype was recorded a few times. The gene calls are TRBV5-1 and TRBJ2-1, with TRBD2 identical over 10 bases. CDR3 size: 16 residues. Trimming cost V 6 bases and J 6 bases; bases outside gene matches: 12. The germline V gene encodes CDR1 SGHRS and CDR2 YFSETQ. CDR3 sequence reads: CASIMTPAGGINEQFF. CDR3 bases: TGCGCCAGCATCATGACCCCAGCGGGAGGGATCAATGAGCAGTTCTTC.

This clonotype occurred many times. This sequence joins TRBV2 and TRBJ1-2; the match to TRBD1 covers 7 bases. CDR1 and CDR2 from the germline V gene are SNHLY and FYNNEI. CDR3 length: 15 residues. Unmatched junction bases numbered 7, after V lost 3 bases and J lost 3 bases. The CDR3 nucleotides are TGTGCCAGCAGTGAGGTCCCCGGGACAGACTATGGCTACACCTTC. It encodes CASSEVPGTDYGYTF.

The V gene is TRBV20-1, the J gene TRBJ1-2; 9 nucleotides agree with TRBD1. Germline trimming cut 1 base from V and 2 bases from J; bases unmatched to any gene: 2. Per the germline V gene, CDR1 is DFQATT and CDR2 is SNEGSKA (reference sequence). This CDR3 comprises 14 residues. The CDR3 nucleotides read TGCAGTGCTAGAGCCGGGACAGGGAACTATGGCTACACCTTC. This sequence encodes CSARAGTGNYGYTF.

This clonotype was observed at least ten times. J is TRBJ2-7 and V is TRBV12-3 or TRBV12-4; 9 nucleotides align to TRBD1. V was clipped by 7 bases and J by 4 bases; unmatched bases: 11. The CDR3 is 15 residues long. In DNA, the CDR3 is TGTGCCAGCAAGATGCGACAGGGGGGGTTATACGAGCAGTACTTC. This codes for CASKMRQGGLYEQYF.

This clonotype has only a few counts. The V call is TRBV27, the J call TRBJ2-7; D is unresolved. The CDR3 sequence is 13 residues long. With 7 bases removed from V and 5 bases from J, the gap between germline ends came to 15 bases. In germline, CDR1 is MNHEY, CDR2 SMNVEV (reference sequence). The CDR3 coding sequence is TGTGCCAGCAAGGGCCACACTCTCCACGAGCAGTACTTC. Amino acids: CASKGHTLHEQYF.

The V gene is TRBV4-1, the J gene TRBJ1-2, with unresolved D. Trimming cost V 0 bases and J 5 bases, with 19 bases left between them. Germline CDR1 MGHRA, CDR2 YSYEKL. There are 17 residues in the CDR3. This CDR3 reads CASSQDGVAAGVYGYTF. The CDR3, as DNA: TGCGCCAGCAGCCAAGATGGAGTGGCGGCCGGCGTTTATGGCTACACCTTC.

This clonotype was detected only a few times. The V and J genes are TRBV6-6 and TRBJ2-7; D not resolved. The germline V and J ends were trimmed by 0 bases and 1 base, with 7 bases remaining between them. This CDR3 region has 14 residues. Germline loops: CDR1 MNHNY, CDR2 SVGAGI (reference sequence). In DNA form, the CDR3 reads TGTGCCAGCAGTTACTCTGCAGGATCCTACGAGCAGTACTTC. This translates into CASSYSAGSYEQYF.

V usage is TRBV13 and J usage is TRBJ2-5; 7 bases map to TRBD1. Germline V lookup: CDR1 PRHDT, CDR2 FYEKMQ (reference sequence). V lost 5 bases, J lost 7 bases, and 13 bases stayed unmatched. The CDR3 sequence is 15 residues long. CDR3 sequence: CASSPRDSSARTQYF. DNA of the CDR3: TGTGCCAGCAGCCCCCGGGACAGCTCGGCGAGGACCCAGTACTTC. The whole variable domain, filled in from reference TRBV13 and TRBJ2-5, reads AAGVIQSPRHLIKEKRETATLKCYPIPRHDTVYWYQQGPGQDPQFLISFYEKMQSDKGSIPDRFSAQQFSDYHSELNMSSLELGDSALYFCASSPRDSSARTQYFGPGTRLLVL.

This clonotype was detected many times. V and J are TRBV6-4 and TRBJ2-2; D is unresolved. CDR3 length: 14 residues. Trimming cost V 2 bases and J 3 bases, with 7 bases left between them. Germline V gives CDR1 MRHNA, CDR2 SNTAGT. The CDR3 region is CASSDSRDTGELFF. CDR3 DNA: TGTGCCAGCAGTGACAGCCGCGACACCGGGGAGCTGTTTTTT.

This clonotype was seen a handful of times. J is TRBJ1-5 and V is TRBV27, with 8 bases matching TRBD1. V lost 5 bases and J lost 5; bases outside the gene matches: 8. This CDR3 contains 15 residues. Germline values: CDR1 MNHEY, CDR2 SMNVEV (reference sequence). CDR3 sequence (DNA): TGTGCCAGCAGTATGACAGGGGTTCCCTATCAGCCCCAGCATTTT. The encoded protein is CASSMTGVPYQPQHF.

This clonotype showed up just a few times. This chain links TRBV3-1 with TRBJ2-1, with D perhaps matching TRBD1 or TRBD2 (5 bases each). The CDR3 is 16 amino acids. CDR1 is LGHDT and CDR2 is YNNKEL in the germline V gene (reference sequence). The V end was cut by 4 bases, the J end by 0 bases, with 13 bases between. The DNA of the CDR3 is TGTGCCAGCAGCCTTGGTTGGGGGAACTCCTACAATGAGCAGTTCTTC. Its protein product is CASSLGWGNSYNEQFF.

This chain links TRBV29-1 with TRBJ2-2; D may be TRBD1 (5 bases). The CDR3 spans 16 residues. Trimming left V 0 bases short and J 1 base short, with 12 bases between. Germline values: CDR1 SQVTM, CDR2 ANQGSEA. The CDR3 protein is CSVEEDTLENTGELFF. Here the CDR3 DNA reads TGCAGCGTTGAAGAGGACACTTTGGAGAACACCGGGGAGCTGTTTTTT.

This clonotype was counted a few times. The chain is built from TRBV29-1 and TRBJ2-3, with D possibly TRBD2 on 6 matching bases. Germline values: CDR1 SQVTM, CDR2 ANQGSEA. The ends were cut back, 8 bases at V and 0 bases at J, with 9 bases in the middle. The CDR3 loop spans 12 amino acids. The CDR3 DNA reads TGCAGCACCCGGGGGAGCACAGATACGCAGTATTTT. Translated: CSTRGSTDTQYF.

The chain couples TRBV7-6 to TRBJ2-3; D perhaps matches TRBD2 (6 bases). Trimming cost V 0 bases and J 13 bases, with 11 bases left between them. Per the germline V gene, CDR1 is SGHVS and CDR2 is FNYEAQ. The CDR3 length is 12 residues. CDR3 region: CASSLAGREEYF. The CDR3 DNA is TGTGCCAGCAGCTTAGCTGGCAGGGAGGAGTATTTT.

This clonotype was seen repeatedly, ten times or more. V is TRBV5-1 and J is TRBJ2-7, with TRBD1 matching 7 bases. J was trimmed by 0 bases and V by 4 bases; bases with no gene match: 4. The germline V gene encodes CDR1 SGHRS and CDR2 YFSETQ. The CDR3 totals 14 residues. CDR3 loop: CASSRQGSSYEQYF. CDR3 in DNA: TGCGCCAGCAGCAGACAGGGTAGCTCCTACGAGCAGTACTTC.

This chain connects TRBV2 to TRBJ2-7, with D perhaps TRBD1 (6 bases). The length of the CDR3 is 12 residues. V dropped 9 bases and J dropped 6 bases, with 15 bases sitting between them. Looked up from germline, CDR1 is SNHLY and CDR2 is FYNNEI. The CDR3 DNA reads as TGTGCCAGACAGGACAGTCTAGGCGAGCAGTACTTC. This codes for CARQDSLGEQYF. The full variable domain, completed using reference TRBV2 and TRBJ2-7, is EPEVTQTPSHQVTQMGQEVILRCVPISNHLYFYWYRQILGQKVEFLVSFYNNEISEKSEIFDDQFSVERPDGSNFTLKIRSTKLEDSAMYFCARQDSLGEQYFGPGTRLTVT.

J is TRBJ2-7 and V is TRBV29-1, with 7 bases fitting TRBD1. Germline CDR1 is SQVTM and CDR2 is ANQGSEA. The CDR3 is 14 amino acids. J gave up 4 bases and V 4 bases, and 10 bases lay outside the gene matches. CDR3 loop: CSVGGPGQPYEQYF. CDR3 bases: TGCAGCGTTGGAGGTCCGGGACAGCCTTACGAGCAGTACTTC.